This TCR beta chain is drawn from a study of cytomegalovirus exposure and HLA in healthy donors. Ten or more counts support this clone. Trimming removed 7 bases from V and 10 bases from J, with 16 bases in between. The CDR3 extends over 12 amino acids. Germline V CDR1 and CDR2: SEHNR, FQNEAQ (reference sequence). Only in-frame clones appear in the TCRdb table, and some are missing; sequencing was by immunoSEQ multiplex PCR. The data contain roughly 170,000 clones, 80% to 85% of them singletons. The sequencing input was PBMCs. The chain is built from TRBV7-9 and TRBJ1-2; perhaps TRBD1 as D (5 bases). This clonotype originated in a young woman in good health and CMV-seropositive. CDR3 in amino acids: CASTGRQSDYTF. As DNA, the CDR3 is TGTGCCAGCACAGGACGACAGAGCGACTACACCTTC.